This TCR beta chain derives from a study of blood T cell repertoires in COVID-19. For the study at large: Sites in the United States, Italy and Spain provided acute and convalescent COVID-19 samples.

Original processing methods: Scientists estimated how many nucleated cells there were by amplifying reference gene primers. Measured with immunoSEQ multiplex PCR; TCRdb has only the in-frame clones, and not every one. Clone size and the V and J calls come from that table; the DNA yielded D and trimming. The sample carries 98,000 or so clones, about three quarters recorded once. The sample comprised peripheral blood. The TCR comes from a woman in her 40s with acute or convalescent COVID-19.

The CDR3 reads CASSLNPMGGSGNTIYF. CDR3 nucleotide sequence: TGTGCCAGCAGTTTAAACCCCATGGGGGGGTCGGGAAACACCATATATTTT. This chain connects TRBV27 to TRBJ1-3; possibly TRBD1 for D (5 bases). This CDR3 has 17 residues. The germline V and J ends were trimmed by 2 bases and 4 bases, with 18 bases remaining between them. Germline loops: CDR1 MNHEY, CDR2 SMNVEV (reference sequence).